This TCR beta chain came from a study of blood T cell repertoires in COVID-19. About the research overall: Samples representing acute and convalescent COVID-19 were sourced from the United States, Italy and Spain. T cells, B-cell-depleted T cells, or PBMCs supplied cDNA or gDNA.

Repertoires were generated with immunoSEQ multiplex PCR, while TCRdb's copy carries only in-frame clones and drops some. The sample includes 200,000 or so clones, about 85% seen only once; the top ten take around 19%. CDR3 size: 13 residues. The V end was cut by 4 bases, the J end by 8 bases, with 12 bases between. Germline V gene sequence: CDR1 MRHNA, CDR2 SNTAGT. Sequenced: peripheral blood. The J gene is TRBJ2-1, the V gene TRBV6-4; unclear D gene. The origin of this receptor is a human donor in a cohort sampled during active COVID-19. The CDR3 sequence is CASSGSESYEQFF. Written as DNA, the CDR3 is TGTGCCAGCAGTGGGTCGGAGTCCTATGAGCAGTTCTTC.